The present T cell receptor beta chain was sequenced within a study of early T cells in non-severe SARS-CoV-2 infection. Overall study context: From unsorted whole blood, bulk RNA was sequenced, and the chains remained unpaired.

Regarding this clonotype: A much larger clone lies one base from this, so it may be a read error.

The CDR3 has 14 residues. Germline CDR1 reads SGHKS; CDR2 reads YYEKEE (reference sequence). In the library, individual cDNA molecules carried attached unique molecular identifiers. TCRdb passed the 5' RACE reads through MiXCR, listing each CDR3 protein once. In the table there are fewer than 55,000 distinct CDR3 sequences, 4% of which are singletons. The chain carries TRBV5-5 and TRBJ1-1, with a possible D match to TRBD1 (5 bases). Sequenced material: whole blood. This TCR derives from an adult who was a healthcare worker with PCR-confirmed SARS-CoV-2 infection or an uninfected control (not recorded which). In nucleotides, the CDR3 is TGTGCCGGCAGCACGGGACCGCTTACACGGGAAGCTTTCTTT. Translation gives CAGSTGPLTREAFF.